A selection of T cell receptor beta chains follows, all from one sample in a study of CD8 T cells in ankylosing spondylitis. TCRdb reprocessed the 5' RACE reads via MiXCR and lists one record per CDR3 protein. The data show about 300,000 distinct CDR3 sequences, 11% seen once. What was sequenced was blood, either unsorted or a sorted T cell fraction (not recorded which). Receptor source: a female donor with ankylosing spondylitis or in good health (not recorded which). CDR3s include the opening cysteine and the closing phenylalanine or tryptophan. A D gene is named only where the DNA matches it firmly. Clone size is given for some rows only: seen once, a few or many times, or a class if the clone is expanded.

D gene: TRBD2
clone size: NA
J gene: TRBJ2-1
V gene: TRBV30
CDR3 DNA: TGTGCCTGGAGTCCCAAGGGACTAGCGGACAATGAGCAGTTCTTC
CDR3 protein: CAWSPKGLADNEQFF

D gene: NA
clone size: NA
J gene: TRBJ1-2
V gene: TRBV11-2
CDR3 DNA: TGTGCCAGCAGCTCCGGACAGAGTCGTGCCTATGGCTACACCTTC
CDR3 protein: CASSSGQSRAYGYTF

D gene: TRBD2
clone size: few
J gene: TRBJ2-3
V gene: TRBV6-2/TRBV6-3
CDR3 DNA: TGTGCCAGCAGCTTCGGGACTAGCGGTAACACGCAGTATTTT
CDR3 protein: CASSFGTSGNTQYF

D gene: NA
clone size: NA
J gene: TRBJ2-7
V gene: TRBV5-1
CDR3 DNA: TGCGCCAGCAGCACGGGCCCAAACTACGAGCAGTACTTC
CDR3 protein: CASSTGPNYEQYF

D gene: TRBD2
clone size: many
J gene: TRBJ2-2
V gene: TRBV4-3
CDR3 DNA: TGCGCCAGCAGCCAAGTGGCACTAGCGCTAAACACCGGGGAGCTGTTTTTT
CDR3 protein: CASSQVALALNTGELFF

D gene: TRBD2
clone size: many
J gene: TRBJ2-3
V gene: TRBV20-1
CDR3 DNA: TGCAGTGCTGACCCCCGACTAGCGGGGGGGAGCACAGATACGCAGTATTTT
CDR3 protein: CSADPRLAGGSTDTQYF

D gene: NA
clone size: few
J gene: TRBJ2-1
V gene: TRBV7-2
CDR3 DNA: TGTGCCAGCAGCTCTTACCCGGCGGGCAACAATGAGCAGTTCTTC
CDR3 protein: CASSSYPAGNNEQFF

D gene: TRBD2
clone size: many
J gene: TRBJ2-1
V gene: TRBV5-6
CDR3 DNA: TGTGCCAGCACCTCCGTGTCGCTAGCGGCTAATGAGCAGTTCTTC
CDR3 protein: CASTSVSLAANEQFF

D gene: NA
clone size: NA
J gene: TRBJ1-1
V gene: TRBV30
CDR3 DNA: TGTGCCGGAGACAGGACCGGGACTGAAGCTTTCTTT
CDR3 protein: CAGDRTGTEAFF

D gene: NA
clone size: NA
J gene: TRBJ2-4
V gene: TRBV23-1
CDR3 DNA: TGCGCCAGCAGTCAATCAGGGGGGTCCAAAAACATTCAGTACTTC
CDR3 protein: CASSQSGGSKNIQYF

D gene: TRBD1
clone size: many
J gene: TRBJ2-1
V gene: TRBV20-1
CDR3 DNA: TGCAGTGCTAGGGGATTCCCGGGACAGGGGAACAATGAGCAGTTCTTC
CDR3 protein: CSARGFPGQGNNEQFF

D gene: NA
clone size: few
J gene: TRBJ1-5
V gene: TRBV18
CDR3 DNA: TGTGCCAGCTCACCGCTTGAGTTTCAGCCCCAGCATTTT
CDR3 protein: CASSPLEFQPQHF

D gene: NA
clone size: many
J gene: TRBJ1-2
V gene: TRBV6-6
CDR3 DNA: TGTGCCAGCTATCGGGACAATAACTATGGCTACACCTTC
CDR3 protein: CASYRDNNYGYTF

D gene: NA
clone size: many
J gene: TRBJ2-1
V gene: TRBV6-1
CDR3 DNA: TGTGCCAGCAGTGACCGGGACGGGAGCTCCTACAATGAGCAGTTCTTC
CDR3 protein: CASSDRDGSSYNEQFF

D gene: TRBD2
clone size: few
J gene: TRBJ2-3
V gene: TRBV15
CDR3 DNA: TGTGCCACCAGCCGGGGACTAGCGGGCACAGATACGCAGTATTTT
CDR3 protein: CATSRGLAGTDTQYF

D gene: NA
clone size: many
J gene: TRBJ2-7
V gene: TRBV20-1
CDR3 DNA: TGCAGTGTTAAGCCAACGGGCGGTCTAAACTACGAGCAGTACTTC
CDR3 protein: CSVKPTGGLNYEQYF

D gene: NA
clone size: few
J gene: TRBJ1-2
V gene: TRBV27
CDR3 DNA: TGTGCCAGCAGTGGATTCGGACAGCAACATTCTAAACTTTTTAACTATGGCTACACCTTC
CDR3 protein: CASSGFGQQHSKLFNYGYTF

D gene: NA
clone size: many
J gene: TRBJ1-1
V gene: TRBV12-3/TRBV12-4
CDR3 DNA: TGTGCCAGCAGTTTGTTCCGCGGGGACAAAGCTTTCTTT
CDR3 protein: CASSLFRGDKAFF

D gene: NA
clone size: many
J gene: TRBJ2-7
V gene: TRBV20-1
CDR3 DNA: TGCAGTGCCGCAGACGGGGACTCCTACGAGCAGTACTTC
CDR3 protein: CSAADGDSYEQYF

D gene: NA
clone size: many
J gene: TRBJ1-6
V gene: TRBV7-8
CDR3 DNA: TGTGCCAGCAGCTTCAAAATCGGGGATTCACCCCTCCACTTT
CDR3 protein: CASSFKIGDSPLHF

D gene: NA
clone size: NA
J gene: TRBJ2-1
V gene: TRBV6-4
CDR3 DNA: TGTGCCAGCAGTGCGAGCGTATTCTACAATGAGCAGTTCTTC
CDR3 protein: CASSASVFYNEQFF

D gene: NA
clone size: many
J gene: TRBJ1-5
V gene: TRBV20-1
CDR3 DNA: TGCAGTGCTAGAGATGTAAGGGTAGGTCAGCCCCAGCATTTT
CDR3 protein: CSARDVRVGQPQHF

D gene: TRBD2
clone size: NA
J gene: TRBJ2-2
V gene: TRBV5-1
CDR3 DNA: TGCGCCAGCAGCCCGAAGACTAGCGGGAGGGCCGACACCGGGGAGCTGTTTTTT
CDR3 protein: CASSPKTSGRADTGELFF

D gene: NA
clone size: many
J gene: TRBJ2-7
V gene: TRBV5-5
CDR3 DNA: TGTGCCAGCAGGACGGACACTCTAACCTACGAGCAGTACTTC
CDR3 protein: CASRTDTLTYEQYF

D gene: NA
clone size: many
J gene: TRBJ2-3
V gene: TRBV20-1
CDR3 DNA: TGCAGTGCTGTAGGGGGTTCTTCCACAGATACGCAGTATTTT
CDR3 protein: CSAVGGSSTDTQYF

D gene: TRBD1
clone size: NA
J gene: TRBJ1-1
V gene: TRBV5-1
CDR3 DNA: TGCGCCAGCAGCTTGGAGGGGGCGGTGAACACTGAAGCTTTCTTT
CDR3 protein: CASSLEGAVNTEAFF

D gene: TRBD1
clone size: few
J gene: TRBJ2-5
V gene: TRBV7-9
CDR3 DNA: TGTGCCAGCAGCACCCTTGGAAAGGGGGCTGTCAGGGAGACCCAGTACTTC
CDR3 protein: CASSTLGKGAVRETQYF

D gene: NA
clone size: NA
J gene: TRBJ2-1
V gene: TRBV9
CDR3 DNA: TGTGCCAGCAGCGTAGCCTTGAGTAGCCTCTACAATGAGCAGTTCTTC
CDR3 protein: CASSVALSSLYNEQFF

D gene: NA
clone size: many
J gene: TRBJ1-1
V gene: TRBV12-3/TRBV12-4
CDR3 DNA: TGTGCCAGCAGCCCGGACATTGCCGGTGAAGCTTTCTTT
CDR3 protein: CASSPDIAGEAFF

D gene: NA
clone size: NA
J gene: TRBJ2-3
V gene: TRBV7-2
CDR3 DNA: TGTGCCAGCAGCCGGGGCCCGCCCGATACGCAGTATTTT
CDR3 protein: CASSRGPPDTQYF

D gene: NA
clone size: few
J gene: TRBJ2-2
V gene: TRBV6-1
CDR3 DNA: TGTGCCAGCAGTGGGGGCCTTCTGGTGGGAGAAGGGGAAAACACCGGGGAGCTGTTTTTT
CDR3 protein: CASSGGLLVGEGENTGELFF

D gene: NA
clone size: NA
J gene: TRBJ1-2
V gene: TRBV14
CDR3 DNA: TGTGCCAGCAGCCAAGAACCGGGACCGATATATGGCTACACCTTC
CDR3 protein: CASSQEPGPIYGYTF

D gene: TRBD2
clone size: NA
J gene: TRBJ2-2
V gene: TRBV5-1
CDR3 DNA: TGCGCCAGCAGCCCAGCGACCCAACTAGCGGGCCGCGCCGGGGAGCTGTTTTTT
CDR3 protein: CASSPATQLAGRAGELFF

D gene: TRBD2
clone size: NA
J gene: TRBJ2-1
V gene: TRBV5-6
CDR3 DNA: TGTGCCAGCAGCTCTGCGGGGGGGCTGAATGAGCAGTTCTTC
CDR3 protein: CASSSAGGLNEQFF

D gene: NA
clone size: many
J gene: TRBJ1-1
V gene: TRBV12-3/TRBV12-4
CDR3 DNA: TGTGCCAGCAGTCCCCCGGGACACAGGAACACTGAAGCTTTCTTT
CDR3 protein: CASSPPGHRNTEAFF

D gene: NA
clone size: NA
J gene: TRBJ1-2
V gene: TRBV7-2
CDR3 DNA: TGTGCCAGCAGCTTGACTCCGCCGAATGGCTACACCTTC
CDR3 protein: CASSLTPPNGYTF

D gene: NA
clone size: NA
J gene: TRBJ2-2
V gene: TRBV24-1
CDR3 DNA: TGTGCCACCAGAAACGGCGGGGAGCTGTTTTTT
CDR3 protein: CATRNGGELFF

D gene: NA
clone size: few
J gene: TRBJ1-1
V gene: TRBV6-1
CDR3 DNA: TGTGCCAGCAAGGAGGCCTTCAACACTGAAGCTTTCTTT
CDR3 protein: CASKEAFNTEAFF

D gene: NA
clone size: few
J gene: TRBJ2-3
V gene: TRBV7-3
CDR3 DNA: TGTGCCAGCAGCCTCGATTTCCGCACAGATACGCAGTATTTT
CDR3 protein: CASSLDFRTDTQYF

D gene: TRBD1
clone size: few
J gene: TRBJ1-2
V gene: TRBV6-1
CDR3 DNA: TGTGCCAGCAGAATAGCACAGGGGGCTAACTATGGCTACACCTTC
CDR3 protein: CASRIAQGANYGYTF

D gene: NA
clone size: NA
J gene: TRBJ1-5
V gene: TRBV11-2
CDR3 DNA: TGTGCCAGCAGTGTACAGGACAATAGCAATCAGCCCCAGCATTTT
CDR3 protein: CASSVQDNSNQPQHF

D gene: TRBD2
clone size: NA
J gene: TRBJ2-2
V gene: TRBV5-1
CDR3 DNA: TGCGCCAGCAAGGGCCTAGCGGAGAACACCGGGGAGCTGTTTTTT
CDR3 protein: CASKGLAENTGELFF

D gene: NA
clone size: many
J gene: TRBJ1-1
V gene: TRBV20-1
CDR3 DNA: TGCAGTGCTAGTCAGAACACTGAAGCTTTCTTT
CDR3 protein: CSASQNTEAFF

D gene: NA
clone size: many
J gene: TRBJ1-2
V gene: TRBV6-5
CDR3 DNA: TGTGCCAGCAGTTACAGGGGTCCGGATGGCTACACCTTC
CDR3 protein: CASSYRGPDGYTF

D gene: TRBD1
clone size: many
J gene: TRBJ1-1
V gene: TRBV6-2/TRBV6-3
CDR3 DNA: TGTGCCAGCAGTTTCGACAGGGGGACGGGCGATCCTGAAGCTTTCTTT
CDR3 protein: CASSFDRGTGDPEAFF

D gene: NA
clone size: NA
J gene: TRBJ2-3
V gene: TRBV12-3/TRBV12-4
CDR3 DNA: TGTGCCAGCAGTTTAAGCGCCGGGGCCACAGATACGCAGTATTTT
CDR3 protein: CASSLSAGATDTQYF